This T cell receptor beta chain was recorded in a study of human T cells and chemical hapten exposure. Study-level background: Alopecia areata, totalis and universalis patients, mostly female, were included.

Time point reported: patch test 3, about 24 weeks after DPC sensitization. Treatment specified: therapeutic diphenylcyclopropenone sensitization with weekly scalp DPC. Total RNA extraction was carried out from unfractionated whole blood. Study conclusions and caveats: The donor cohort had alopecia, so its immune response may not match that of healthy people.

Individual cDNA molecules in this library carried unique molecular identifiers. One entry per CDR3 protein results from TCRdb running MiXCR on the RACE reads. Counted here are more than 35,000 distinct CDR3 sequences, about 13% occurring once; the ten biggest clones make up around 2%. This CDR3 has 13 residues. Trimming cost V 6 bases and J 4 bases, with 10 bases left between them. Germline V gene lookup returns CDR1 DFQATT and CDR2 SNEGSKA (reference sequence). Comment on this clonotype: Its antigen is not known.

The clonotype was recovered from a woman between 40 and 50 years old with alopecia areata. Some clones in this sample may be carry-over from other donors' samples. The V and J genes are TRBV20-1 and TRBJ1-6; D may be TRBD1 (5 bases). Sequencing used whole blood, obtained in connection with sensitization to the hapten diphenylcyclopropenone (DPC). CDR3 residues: CSAPGRYNSPLHF. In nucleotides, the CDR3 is TGCAGTGCCCCGGGACGGTATAATTCACCCCTCCACTTT.